This TCR beta chain emerged from a study of T cells after yellow fever vaccination. Across the study: SMART-Seq v4 Ultra Low Input prepared the low-cell-number fractions. Study-wide findings and caveats: Weaker, the secondary response had a peak occurring faster, on day 5 versus 15. Shared CD4/CD8 clonotypes were a small share, likely from convergent recombination.

They built TCR cDNA with 5'RACE template switching, a step that put in a universal primer site and UMIs. TCRdb used MiXCR to reprocess the 5' RACE reads, holding one entry per CDR3 protein. The sample records about 300,000 distinct CDR3 sequences, 7.5% to 9.5% being singletons. Germline CDR1 reads SEHNR; CDR2 reads FQNEAQ (reference sequence). V gave up 8 bases and J gave up 0 bases, with 17 bases separating them. This CDR3 is 17 amino acids long. In this sample, this clonotype turned up a few times. Its antigen is currently unknown. The chain recombines TRBV7-9 with TRBJ2-6, with D perhaps TRBD2 (6 bases). The TCR was taken from a man aged 18 to 29 who received the YFV17D yellow fever vaccine. The material was CD4+ T cells sorted from PBMCs, obtained 5 days after the yellow fever booster vaccination. In DNA form, the CDR3 reads TGTGCCAGCCGCCCGGGGGTAAGGTACTCTGGGGCCAACGTCCTGACTTTC. It codes for CASRPGVRYSGANVLTF.